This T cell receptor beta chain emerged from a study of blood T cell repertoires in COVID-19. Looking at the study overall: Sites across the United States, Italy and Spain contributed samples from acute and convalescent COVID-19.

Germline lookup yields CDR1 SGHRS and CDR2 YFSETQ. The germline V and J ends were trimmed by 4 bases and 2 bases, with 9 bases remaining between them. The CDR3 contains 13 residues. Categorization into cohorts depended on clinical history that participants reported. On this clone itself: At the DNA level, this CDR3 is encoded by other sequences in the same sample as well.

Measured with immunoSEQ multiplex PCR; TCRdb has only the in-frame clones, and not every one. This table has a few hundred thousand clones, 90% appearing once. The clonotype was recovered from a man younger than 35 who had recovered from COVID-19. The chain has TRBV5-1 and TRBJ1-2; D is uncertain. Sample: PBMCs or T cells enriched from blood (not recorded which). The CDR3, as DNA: TGCGCCAGCAGCCCGGACTCCAACTATGGCTACACCTTC. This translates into CASSPDSNYGYTF. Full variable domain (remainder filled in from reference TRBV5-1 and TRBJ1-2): KAGVTQTPRYLIKTRGQQVTLSCSPISGHRSVSWYQQTPGQGLQFLFEYFSETQRNKGNFPGRFSGRQFSNSRSEMNVSTLELGDSALYLCASSPDSNYGYTFGSGTRLTVV.